Sequencing of this T cell receptor beta chain was carried out in a study of blood T cell repertoires in COVID-19 (dated by TCRdb to about 2020). Background for the entire study: Collaborator samples came from the United States, Italy and Spain and covered acute and convalescent phases of COVID-19. The material from the prospective study consisted of cDNA or gDNA derived from T cells, B-cell-depleted T cells, or PBMCs. Samples were obtained from the ongoing ImmuneRACE study (first 160 participants) and from about 1,300 subjects provided by 6 global collaborators. The sample metadata nearly always contained a de-identified subject ID, COVID-19 status, age in years and sex. Where available, HLA class I and class II types were obtained from metadata supplied by the sample provider rather than from assay-based typing. The dataset comprised deeply sampled blood TCRbeta repertoires from subjects exposed to, actively infected with, or recovered from COVID-19. The repertoires were released in a freely available public database meant as a resource for research on the immune response to SARS-CoV-2. The research as a whole found: How much clinical and demographic metadata was included differed by source and by participant, and the metadata was provided uncurated.

Each collaborating institution followed its own protocols to collect whole blood in K2EDTA tubes. Collaborator samples were shipped for TCRbeta analysis as frozen whole blood, isolated PBMCs, or DNA extracted from either sample type. In the germline V gene, CDR1 corresponds to LGHNA and CDR2 to YSLEER. V is trimmed back by 4 bases and J by 2 bases, and the junction contains 5 bases that no gene match accounts for. From the cysteine through the phenylalanine, the CDR3 covers 15 amino acids. The read is trimmed to its CDR3 DNA, 45 bases read in frame from base 1. Comments on this clone: Its recognized antigen is unknown. The input lacks base qualities; no much larger clone sits a single base away.

TCRbeta CDR3 regions were amplified from genomic DNA using the immunoSEQ Assay, a bias-controlled multiplex PCR. In the source study's methods: The number of nucleated cells in each sample was estimated by amplification of reference gene primers within the assay. To quantify the absolute abundance of each unique TCRbeta CDR3 rearrangement, sequence reads were collapsed and filtered. For each sample, productive Simpson clonality was calculated as the square root of Simpson's diversity index across productive rearrangements. The source is immuneACCESS, and TCRdb retained only in-frame sequences with V and J called. Part of the clones is not carried over; for the studies checked, unresolved V genes explain less than half of this, and the remainder is unexplained. The V and J calls and clone size were taken over from that table, and D and trimming were inferred from the DNA. Recorded for this sample are about 150,000 clones; around 90% of them occurred a single time. The ten top clones hold approximately 0.55% of the sample.

This clonotype was sampled from a man aged 50 to 59 with acute or convalescent COVID-19. The sample comprised peripheral blood. Recombination connected TRBV4-3 to TRBJ1-2; 9 of the junction bases match TRBD1. The nucleotides read TGCGCCAGCAGCCCTGGGACAGGGAGAAACTATGGCTACACCTTC. This codes for CASSPGTGRNYGYTF.